The entry below describes one T cell receptor (beta chain). CDR1 is LNHNV and CDR2 is YYDKDF in the germline V gene (reference sequence). The CDR3 extends over 15 amino acids. Deletions cut 0 bases from V and 3 bases from J, with 11 bases between. Per the original methods: Reference gene primer amplification in the assay estimated nucleated cell counts. Sequenced by immunoSEQ multiplex PCR; TCRdb stores in-frame clones only, minus some. V and J calls and clone size follow that table, whereas D and trimming were derived from the DNA. Of about 150,000 clones listed, around 87% are singletons. This record comes from a study of blood T cell repertoires in COVID-19. Whole-study context: Sources were T cells, B-cell-depleted T cells, or PBMCs; the material itself was cDNA or gDNA.

The material sequenced was peripheral blood. The gene calls are TRBV15 and TRBJ1-2; weak D call: TRBD1 (5 bases). This sequence was found in a woman in her 50s with active or convalescent COVID-19. The CDR3: CATSRDRGGYYGYTF. The CDR3 nucleotides are TGTGCCACCAGCAGAGATCGCGGGGGATACTATGGCTACACCTTC.